This TCR beta chain was obtained from a study of early T cells in non-severe SARS-CoV-2 infection. TCRdb analysed the 5' RACE reads with MiXCR anew, one entry per CDR3 protein. Among some 78,000 distinct CDR3 sequences listed, roughly 13% were seen once. Germline CDR1 is LGHDT and CDR2 is YNNKEL (reference sequence). The CDR3 totals 15 residues. Trimming shortened V by 0 bases and J by 9 bases, and 15 bases separated the two germline ends. The chain links TRBV3-1 to TRBJ2-1; unclear D gene. The sequenced sample was whole blood. The clonotype originates from an adult who was a healthcare worker with PCR-confirmed SARS-CoV-2 infection or an uninfected control (not recorded which). The CDR3, as DNA: TGTGCCAGCAGCCAAGATCCCGCGCGTGCAGCTGAGCAGTTCTTC. Residues: CASSQDPARAAEQFF.